Listed here are 22 T cell receptor beta chains from one sample, sequenced in a study of blood T cell repertoires in COVID-19. This table comes from immunoSEQ multiplex PCR, and its TCRdb copy is limited to in-frame clones, with some not included. Of 100,000 to 120,000 clones listed, 82% are singletons. Input material: peripheral blood. The receptors derive from a woman aged 55-75 years with acute or convalescent COVID-19.

This sequence joins TRBV4-3 and TRBJ1-1; D is uncertain. V was shortened by 0 bases and J by 3 bases, with 8 bases between the two germline ends. The CDR3 is 14 residues long. CDR1 and CDR2 (germline): LGHNA, YSLEER. In nucleotides, the CDR3 is TGCGCCAGCAGCCAAGAAGGCAGGTACACTGAAGCTTTCTTT. Translated: CASSQEGRYTEAFF.

The genes are TRBV5-5 and TRBJ2-1; 10 bases are shared with TRBD2. The CDR3 runs to 16 residues. The J segment lost 14 bases and the V segment lost 0 bases, leaving 14 bases of the junction unmatched. Germline assignment: CDR1 SGHKS and CDR2 YYEKEE (reference sequence). This chain's CDR3 is CASSLEPGLALRGEFF. The DNA for the CDR3 is TGTGCCAGCAGCTTGGAACCGGGACTAGCGTTGAGGGGGGAGTTCTTC. The full variable domain, rest sourced from reference TRBV5-5 and TRBJ2-1, is DAGVTQSPTHLIKTRGQQVTLRCSPISGHKSVSWYQQVLGQGPQFIFQYYEKEERGRGNFPDRFSARQFPNYSSELNVNALLLGDSALYLCASSLEPGLALRGEFFGPGTRLTVL.

The sample holds one count of this clone. The J gene is TRBJ1-4, the V gene TRBV28; TRBD1 agrees at 7 bases. In germline, CDR1 is MDHEN, CDR2 SYDVKM. Germline trimming cut 10 bases from V and 3 bases from J; bases unmatched to any gene: 11. The CDR3 totals 15 residues. CDR3 DNA: TGTGCCACCAGCCTACCCGGGACAGCTAATGAAAAACTGTTTTTT. It yields the protein CATSLPGTANEKLFF.

The V gene is TRBV3-1 (or the pseudogene TRBV3-2), the J gene TRBJ2-6, with TRBD1 matching 8 bases. The CDR3 spans 19 residues. Unmatched junction bases numbered 12, after V lost 1 base and J lost 4 bases. Germline V CDR1 and CDR2: LGHDT, YNNKEL (reference sequence). In DNA, the CDR3 is TGTGCCAGCAGCCAAGGGCTGACAGGGGTAAATCTAGGGGCCAACGTCCTGACTTTC. It translates to CASSQGLTGVNLGANVLTF.

DNA of the CDR3: TGTGCCTGGAGTGAGACGGGTTCTAATGAAAAACTGTTTTTT. The encoded protein is CAWSETGSNEKLFF. The V gene is TRBV30, the J gene TRBJ1-4; D remains unclear. Looked up from germline, CDR1 is GTSNPN and CDR2 is SVGIG (reference sequence). The CDR3 loop spans 14 amino acids. Trimming removed 1 base from V and 3 bases from J, with 9 bases in between.

The chain uses TRBV11-1 and TRBJ1-2; 8 nucleotides match TRBD1. The germline CDR1 and CDR2 sequences are SGHAT and FQDESV (reference sequence). The V and J ends lost 5 bases and 4 bases, in that order; junction bases with no gene match: 3. CDR3 length: 13 amino acids. The chain's CDR3 is CASSAGQGYGYTF. CDR3 DNA sequence: TGTGCCAGCAGCGCCGGACAGGGCTATGGCTACACCTTC.

CDR3 loop: CASSLSGGRVESPLHF. In nucleotides, the CDR3 is TGTGCCAGCAGTTTATCCGGGGGACGGGTGGAATCACCCCTCCACTTT. V and J are TRBV27 and TRBJ1-6; TRBD1 might be the D (5 bases). CDR3 length: 16 residues. V lost 0 bases to trimming and J lost 10 bases, with 16 bases between them. CDR1 MNHEY and CDR2 SMNVEV come from the germline V gene (reference sequence).

This chain joins TRBV2 and TRBJ1-3; perhaps TRBD1 as D (5 bases). Germline V gene sequence: CDR1 SNHLY, CDR2 FYNNEI. V lost 2 bases to trimming and J lost 2 bases, with 10 bases between them. This CDR3 has 15 amino acids. The CDR3: CASSERSGPGNTIYF. The CDR3 bases are TGTGCCAGCAGTGAACGGTCAGGGCCTGGAAACACCATATATTTT.

This sequence joins TRBV5-6 and TRBJ2-4; D remains unclear. Germline V gene lookup returns CDR1 SGHDT and CDR2 YYEEEE. The CDR3 is 14 residues long. The V and J ends lost 0 bases and 4 bases respectively, with 8 bases between them. CDR3 in amino acids: CASSLGIAKNIQYF. CDR3 DNA sequence: TGTGCCAGCAGCTTGGGCATAGCTAAAAACATTCAGTACTTC.

The rearrangement uses TRBV7-8 and TRBJ1-6, with D hard to call. The CDR3 runs 14 residues. V lost 2 bases, J lost 7 bases, and 9 bases lay in between. In germline, CDR1 is SGHVS, CDR2 FQNEAQ. CDR3 loop: CASSLRDENSPLHF. CDR3 bases: TGTGCCAGCAGCTTACGGGATGAAAATTCACCCCTCCACTTT.

V is TRBV29-1 and J is TRBJ1-1; TRBD1 matches at 7 bases. The trim removed 4 bases at V and 3 bases at J, leaving 8 bases unmatched. Germline V gives CDR1 SQVTM, CDR2 ANQGSEA. CDR3 length: 14 amino acids. CDR3 in amino acids: CSVVSGTEYTEAFF. CDR3 nucleotides: TGCAGCGTTGTCTCCGGGACAGAGTACACTGAAGCTTTCTTT.

This clone was picked up a small number of times. The junction and the germline gene differ at one end; a read error may be behind it. J is TRBJ1-6 and V is TRBV11-2, with D possibly matching TRBD1 (6 bases). The CDR3 sequence is 16 residues long. Germline assignment: CDR1 SGHAT and CDR2 FQNNGV. This CDR3 reads CASSLEGDMGYSPLHF. The CDR3 DNA is TGTGCCAGCAGCCTAGAGGGGGACATGGGTTATTCACCCCTCCACTTT. Combining the CDR3 with reference TRBV11-2 and TRBJ1-6 gives the whole variable domain EAGVAQSPRYKIIEKRQSVAFWCNPISGHATLYWYQQILGQGPKLLIQFQNNGVVDDSQLPKDRFSAERLKGVDSTLKIQPAKLEDSAVYLCASSLEGDMGYSPLHFGNGTRLTVT.

The rearrangement uses TRBV6-1 and TRBJ1-4, with unresolved D. Trimming shortened V by 2 bases and J by 2 bases, and 9 bases separated the two germline ends. The germline CDR1 and CDR2 sequences are MNHNS and SASEGT. The CDR3 is 15 residues long. The CDR3 DNA is TGTGCCAGCAGTGAACGTTGGGCTACTAATGAAAAACTGTTTTTT. Translated: CASSERWATNEKLFF.

The CDR3 DNA follows: TGTGCCAGCAGCTTAGGACTAGCGGGGGGTCAGGAGACCCAGTACTTC. It yields the protein CASSLGLAGGQETQYF. The chain is built from TRBV28 and TRBJ2-5, with 14 bases matching TRBD2. V was clipped by 6 bases and J by 5 bases; unmatched bases: 8. This CDR3 has 16 residues. The germline V gene has CDR1 MDHEN and CDR2 SYDVKM. The variable domain in full, with the rest retrieved from reference TRBV28 and TRBJ2-5, is DVKVTQSSRYLVKRTGEKVFLECVQDMDHENMFWYRQDPGLGLRLIYFSYDVKMKEKGDIPEGYSVSREKKERFSLILESASTNQTSMYLCASSLGLAGGQETQYFGPGTRLLVL.

The chain joins TRBV3-1 (or the pseudogene TRBV3-2) to TRBJ1-2; possibly TRBD1 for D (6 bases). The germline V gene has CDR1 LGHDT and CDR2 YNNKEL (reference sequence). V was clipped by 3 bases and J by 7 bases, with 9 bases between them. The CDR3 sequence is 12 residues long. The CDR3 protein is CASSQGAGGYTF. CDR3 in DNA: TGTGCCAGCAGCCAGGGGGCCGGTGGCTACACCTTC.

V usage is TRBV2 and J usage is TRBJ2-1; 14 nucleotides agree with TRBD2. The CDR3 totals 16 residues. Germline V gives CDR1 SNHLY, CDR2 FYNNEI. V shed 11 bases and J 3 bases; nucleotides not matched to a gene: 9. In nucleotides, the CDR3 is TGTGCCGGAAGTGGGACTAGCGGGGGCAGCTACAATGAGCAGTTCTTC. Encoded protein: CAGSGTSGGSYNEQFF. The variable domain in full, with the rest retrieved from reference TRBV2 and TRBJ2-1, is EPEVTQTPSHQVTQMGQEVILRCVPISNHLYFYWYRQILGQKVEFLVSFYNNEISEKSEIFDDQFSVERPDGSNFTLKIRSTKLEDSAMYFCAGSGTSGGSYNEQFFGPGTRLTVL.

This clone was counted once. The chain is built from TRBV30 and TRBJ2-5; 11 bases align to TRBD1. The CDR3 consists of 16 residues. The germline CDR1 and CDR2 sequences are GTSNPN and SVGIG (reference sequence). V shed 2 bases and J 2 bases; nucleotides not matched to a gene: 7. The CDR3: CAWSIGTGGWQETQYF. As DNA, the CDR3 is TGTGCCTGGAGTATTGGGACAGGGGGTTGGCAAGAGACCCAGTACTTC. The complete variable domain, with remaining parts taken from reference TRBV30 and TRBJ2-5, reads SQTIHQWPATLVQPVGSPLSLECTVEGTSNPNLYWYRQAAGRGLQLLFYSVGIGQISSEVPQNLSASRPQDRQFILSSKKLLLSDSGFYLCAWSIGTGGWQETQYFGPGTRLLVL.

This sequence joins TRBV7-9 and TRBJ1-6; 7 nucleotides align to TRBD1. The CDR3 has 18 amino acids. Germline CDR1 SEHNR, CDR2 FQNEAQ (reference sequence). J lost 7 bases, V lost 4 bases, and 16 bases had no gene match. This CDR3 is CASSSPPRQGLKNSPLHF. Here the CDR3 DNA reads TGTGCCAGCAGCTCACCACCTAGACAGGGCCTAAAGAATTCACCCCTCCACTTT.

This chain connects TRBV18 to TRBJ2-5; a possible D gene is TRBD2 (6 bases). Germline V lookup: CDR1 KGHSH, CDR2 LQKENI. The CDR3 loop spans 15 amino acids. Trimming took off 4 bases at V and 2 bases at J, with 14 bases between the two ends. The chain's CDR3 is CASSLFGGSQETQYF. CDR3 in DNA: TGTGCCAGCTCACTCTTTGGGGGGAGTCAAGAGACCCAGTACTTC. Complete variable domain (other parts from reference TRBV18 and TRBJ2-5): NAGVMQNPRHLVRRRGQEARLRCSPMKGHSHVYWYRQLPEEGLKFMVYLQKENIIDESGMPKERFSAEFPKEGPSILRIQQVVRGDSAAYFCASSLFGGSQETQYFGPGTRLLVL.

In DNA form, the CDR3 reads TGTGCCAGTAACAATCCGGGGGGCGGTGAAGCTTTCTTT. Amino acid sequence: CASNNPGGGEAFF. V gene TRBV19 combines with J gene TRBJ1-1; possible D gene TRBD1, 6 bases. Trimming pared 7 bases from V and 7 bases from J, leaving 16 bases between. This CDR3 region has 13 residues. Germline V CDR1 and CDR2: LNHDA, SQIVND (reference sequence).

V usage is TRBV13 and J usage is TRBJ1-1; D perhaps matches TRBD1 (6 bases). Germline loops: CDR1 PRHDT, CDR2 FYEKMQ (reference sequence). The CDR3 sequence is 15 residues long. The V and J ends lost 1 base and 10 bases respectively, with 19 bases between them. CDR3 residues: CASSLDRALRMGAFF. The CDR3 DNA sequence: TGTGCCAGCAGCTTAGACAGGGCGCTCCGGATGGGAGCTTTCTTT.

This sequence joins TRBV2 and TRBJ1-2; 10 bases are shared with TRBD1. CDR1 and CDR2 (germline): SNHLY, FYNNEI. The V segment lost 6 bases and the J segment 4 bases; nucleotides outside the gene matches: 8. The CDR3 runs to 15 residues. The CDR3 spells CASSPGTGAFYGYTF. The DNA for the CDR3 is TGTGCCAGCAGCCCTGGGACAGGGGCTTTCTATGGCTACACCTTC. Full variable domain (missing parts from reference TRBV2 and TRBJ1-2): EPEVTQTPSHQVTQMGQEVILRCVPISNHLYFYWYRQILGQKVEFLVSFYNNEISEKSEIFDDQFSVERPDGSNFTLKIRSTKLEDSAMYFCASSPGTGAFYGYTFGSGTRLTVV.